This T cell receptor (beta chain) was found in a study of blood T cell repertoires in COVID-19. On the study more broadly: Italy, Spain and the United States were the sources of the convalescent and acute COVID-19 samples.

The V end was cut by 3 bases, the J end by 2 bases, with 8 bases between. Germline V gene sequence: CDR1 MGHDK, CDR2 SYGVNS. CDR3 size: 14 residues. Under the authors' procedure: Reference gene primer amplification yielded estimated nucleated cell counts. TCRdb keeps only in-frame clones here, not all; method: immunoSEQ multiplex PCR. The V and J calls and clone size were taken over from that table, and D and trimming were inferred from the DNA. This sample yields a few hundred thousand clones, of which less than 90% are seen a single time; around 4% belongs to the top ten. The gene calls are TRBV25-1 and TRBJ1-3; perhaps TRBD1 as D (6 bases). The sequence was collected from a man aged 55 to 70 with acute or convalescent COVID-19. The sample was peripheral blood. CDR3 bases: TGTGCCAGCAGTGATCCAGGGGCTGGAAACACCATATATTTT. Its translation: CASSDPGAGNTIYF.